The 3 T cell receptor beta chains below all came from one sample that was sequenced in a study of T cells in Graves' hyperthyroidism and ophthalmopathy. What was amplified from RNA transcripts were TCR beta CDR3 regions. The study used the HTBI primer set for a first-round RT-PCR of the TCR CDR3. TCRdb passed the multiplex PCR reads through MiXCR, listing each CDR3 protein once. This table has over 120,000 distinct CDR3 sequences, around 20% appearing once. The sequencing input was blood. These TCRs come from a woman aged 45 to 65 with Graves' hyperthyroidism that later progressed to Graves' ophthalmopathy.

This clonotype was counted many times. The chain uses TRBV12-3 or TRBV12-4 and TRBJ1-1, with D maybe TRBD1 (6 bases). Trimming took 6 bases from V and 6 from J, leaving 23 bases between them. CDR3 length: 16 residues. The CDR3 is CASSWKAIGGLAEAFF. The CDR3 nucleotides read TGTGCCAGCAGCTGGAAGGCAATTGGGGGCTTAGCTGAAGCTTTCTTT.

This clonotype has at least ten counts. The chain carries TRBV14 and TRBJ1-6; D remains unclear. Germline V gene lookup returns CDR1 SGHDN and CDR2 FVKESK. Trimming removed 5 bases at V and 4 bases at J, with 12 bases between. The CDR3 is 15 amino acids. CDR3 sequence (DNA): TGTGCCAGCAGCTTGAACATAAATTATAATTCACCCCTCCACTTT. It translates to CASSLNINYNSPLHF.

The sample holds one count of this clonotype. The rearrangement joins TRBV10-3 to TRBJ2-7; 7 bases are a match to TRBD2. The junction had 14 bases not matched to a gene; V was cut back by 0 bases and J by 3 bases. CDR1 and CDR2 from the germline V gene are ENHRY and SYGVKD. There are 18 residues in the CDR3. CDR3 in amino acids: CAISESGGTTKRIYEQYF. The CDR3 nucleotides are TGTGCCATCAGTGAGTCTGGCGGGACTACCAAGCGTATCTACGAGCAGTACTTC.